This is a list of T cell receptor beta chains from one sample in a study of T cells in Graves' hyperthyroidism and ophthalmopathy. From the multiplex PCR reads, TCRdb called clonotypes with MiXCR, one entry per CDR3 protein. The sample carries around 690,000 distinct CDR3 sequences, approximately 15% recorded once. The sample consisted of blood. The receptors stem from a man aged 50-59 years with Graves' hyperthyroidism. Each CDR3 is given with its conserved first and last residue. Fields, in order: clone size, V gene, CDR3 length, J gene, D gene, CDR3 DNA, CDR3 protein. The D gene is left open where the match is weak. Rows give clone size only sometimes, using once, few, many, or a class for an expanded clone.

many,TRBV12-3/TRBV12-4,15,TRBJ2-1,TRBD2,TGTGCCAGCAGTAGTCGACCCGCGGGAGGGTCTGAGCAGTTCTTC,CASSSRPAGGSEQFF
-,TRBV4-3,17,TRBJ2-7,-,TGCGCCAGCAGCCAAGATAGAGAGGGCTTGGTGTCCTACGAGCAGTACTTC,CASSQDREGLVSYEQYF
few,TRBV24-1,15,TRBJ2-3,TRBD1,TGTGCCACCAGTTCTCGCGGGACAGGGCGGGATACGCAGTATTTT,CATSSRGTGRDTQYF
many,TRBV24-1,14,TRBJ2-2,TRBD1,TGTGCCACCAGAGGCAGGGGGTACACCGGGGAGCTGTTTTTT,CATRGRGYTGELFF
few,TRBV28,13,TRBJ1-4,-,TGTGCCAGCAGACGGGACCCCCTCGAAAAACTGTTTTTT,CASRRDPLEKLFF
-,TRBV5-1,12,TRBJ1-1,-,TGCGCCAGCAGCTCCCATAACACTGAAGCTTCCTTT,CASSSHNTEASF
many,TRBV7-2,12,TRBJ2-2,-,TGTGCCAGCAGCTGGGACTTCGGGGAGCTGTTTTTT,CASSWDFGELFF
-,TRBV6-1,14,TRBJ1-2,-,TGTGCCAGCAGTGAGGACGGCACCAACTATGGCTACACCTTC,CASSEDGTNYGYTF
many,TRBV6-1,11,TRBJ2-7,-,TGTGCCAGCAGATGGGATGGCGAGCAGTACTTC,CASRWDGEQYF
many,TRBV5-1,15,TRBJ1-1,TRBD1,TGCGCCAGCAGCTTCCGGACAGGGTCGGACACTGAAGCTTTCTTT,CASSFRTGSDTEAFF
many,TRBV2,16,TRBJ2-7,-,TGTGCCAGCAGTGAAGCGCTGGCGGGGTTGTCCTACGAGCAGTACTTC,CASSEALAGLSYEQYF
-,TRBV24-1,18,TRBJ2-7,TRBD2,TGTGCCAGCAGTTTAGGACTAGCGGGAGAGTCGGTTAACTACGAGCAGTACTTC,CASSLGLAGESVNYEQYF
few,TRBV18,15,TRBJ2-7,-,TGTGCCAGCAATACGGTTAGCGGCACCTCCTACGAGCAGTACTTC,CASNTVSGTSYEQYF
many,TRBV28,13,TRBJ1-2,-,TGTGCCACGACCTGGACAGTATCTCATGGCTACACCTTC,CATTWTVSHGYTF
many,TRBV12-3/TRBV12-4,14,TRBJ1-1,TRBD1,TGTGCCAGCAGTATCACAGGGGGCGTCACTGAAGCTTTCTTT,CASSITGGVTEAFF
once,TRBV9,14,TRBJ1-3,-,TGTGCCAGCAGCGTAGAACAGGAGAGAAACACCATATATTTT,CASSVEQERNTIYF
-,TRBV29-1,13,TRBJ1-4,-,TGCAGCGTAGGCATTGCAACTAATGAAAAACTGTTTTTT,CSVGIATNEKLFF
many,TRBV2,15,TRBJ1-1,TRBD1,TGTGCCAGCAGTGAAATCTTGACAGGGGGCACTGAAGCTTTCTTT,CASSEILTGGTEAFF